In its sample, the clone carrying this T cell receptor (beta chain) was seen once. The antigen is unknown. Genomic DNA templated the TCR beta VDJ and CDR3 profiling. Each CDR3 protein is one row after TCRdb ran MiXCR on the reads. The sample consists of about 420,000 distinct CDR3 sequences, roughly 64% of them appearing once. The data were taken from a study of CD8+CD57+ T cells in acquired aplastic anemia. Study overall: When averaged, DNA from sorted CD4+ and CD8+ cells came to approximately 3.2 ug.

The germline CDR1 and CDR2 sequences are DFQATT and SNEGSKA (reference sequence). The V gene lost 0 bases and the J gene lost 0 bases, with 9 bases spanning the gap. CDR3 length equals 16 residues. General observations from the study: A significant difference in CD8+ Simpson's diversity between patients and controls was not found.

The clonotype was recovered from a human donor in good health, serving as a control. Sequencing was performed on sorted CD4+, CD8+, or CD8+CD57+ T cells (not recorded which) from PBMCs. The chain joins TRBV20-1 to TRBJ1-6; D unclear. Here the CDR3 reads CSARDSGSSYNSPLHF. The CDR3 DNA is TGCAGTGCTAGAGATAGCGGGAGCTCCTATAATTCACCCCTCCACTTT.